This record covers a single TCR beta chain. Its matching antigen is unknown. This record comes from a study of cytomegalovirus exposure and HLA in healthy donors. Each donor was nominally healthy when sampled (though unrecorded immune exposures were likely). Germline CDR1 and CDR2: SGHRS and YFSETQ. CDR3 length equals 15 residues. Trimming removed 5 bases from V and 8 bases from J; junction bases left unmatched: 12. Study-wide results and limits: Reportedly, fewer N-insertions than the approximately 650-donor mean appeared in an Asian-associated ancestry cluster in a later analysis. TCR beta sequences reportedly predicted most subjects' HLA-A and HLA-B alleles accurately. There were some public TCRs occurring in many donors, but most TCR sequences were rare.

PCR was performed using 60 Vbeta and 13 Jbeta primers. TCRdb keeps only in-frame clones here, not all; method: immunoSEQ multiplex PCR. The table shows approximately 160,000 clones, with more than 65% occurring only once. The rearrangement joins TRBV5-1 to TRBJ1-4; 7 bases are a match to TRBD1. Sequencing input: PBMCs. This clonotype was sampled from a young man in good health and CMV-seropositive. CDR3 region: CASRAEGGAREKLFF. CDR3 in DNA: TGCGCCAGCAGGGCCGAAGGGGGCGCGAGAGAAAAACTGTTTTTT. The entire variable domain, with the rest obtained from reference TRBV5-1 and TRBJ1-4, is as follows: KAGVTQTPRYLIKTRGQQVTLSCSPISGHRSVSWYQQTPGQGLQFLFEYFSETQRNKGNFPGRFSGRQFSNSRSEMNVSTLELGDSALYLCASRAEGGAREKLFFGSGTQLSVL.